This TCR beta chain came from a study of cytomegalovirus exposure and HLA in healthy donors. Across the whole study: Ancestry clustering placed around four fifths of over 300 genotyped donors in the Caucasian-associated cluster.

Note on this clone: Its antigen is not identified.

General study findings and limits: A later analysis linked a missense variant in DCLRE1C to the trimming of TCR beta V and J genes.

The CDR3 sequence is 16 residues long. V was clipped by 1 base and J by 4 bases; unmatched bases: 8. The germline V gene has CDR1 SGHTA and CDR2 FQGNSA. The PCR employed 60 Vbeta primers together with 13 Jbeta primers. Produced via immunoSEQ multiplex PCR; TCRdb's table is partial and in-frame only. Of 100,000 or so clones listed, 65% to 75% are singletons. The V gene is TRBV7-2, the J gene TRBJ2-5; 8 bases match TRBD2. The clonotype comes from a woman aged 35 to 49 in good health and CMV-seronegative. Sequenced: PBMCs. CDR3 in amino acids: CASSLVPIAGLETQYF. In DNA form, the CDR3 reads TGTGCCAGCAGCTTAGTTCCCATAGCGGGGTTAGAGACCCAGTACTTC.